This paragraph covers one TCR beta chain sequence. Its antigen is currently unknown. The sample belongs to a study of CD8 T cells in Susac syndrome. Points from the study as a whole: That the number of individuals in its TCR sequencing and HLA analysis was relatively small was acknowledged by the study.

The CDR3 extends over 13 amino acids. Trimming took 0 bases from V and 9 from J; bases not matched to a gene: 2. The germline V gene has CDR1 SGHRS and CDR2 YFSETQ. Healthy donors, matched for age and sex, constituted the control group. cDNA came from about 0.5 to 1 ug RNA primed by random hexamers. Amplification of the TCR beta CDR3 was carried out by immunoSEQ multiplex PCR, which spanned a total of 54 Vbeta and 13 Jbeta segments. TCRdb reprocessed the immunoSEQ multiplex PCR reads with MiXCR, giving one entry per CDR3 protein. This repertoire shows over 100,000 distinct CDR3 sequences, just under 95% found once; its top ten account for about 0.12%.

The rearrangement uses TRBV5-1 and TRBJ2-1; 8 nucleotides agree with TRBD1. The sample consisted of CD8+ T cells from PBMCs. The TCR originated in a human donor in good health. Here the CDR3 DNA reads TGCGCCAGCAGCTTGGTAACAGGGGGTGAGCAGTTCTTC. Amino acids: CASSLVTGGEQFF.